This T cell receptor beta chain emerged from a study of OX40 agonist ivuxolimab in advanced cancers. Study-level information: Six ivuxolimab dose levels, 0.01 to 10 mg/kg, were given intravenously every 2 weeks. Three patients responded partially, comprising one with hepatocellular carcinoma and two with cutaneous melanoma. Study-wide results and limits: Expansion of clones was among the lowest in partial responders at 0.1-3.0 mg/kg.

There are 15 residues in the CDR3. The V gene end was trimmed by 1 base and the J gene end by 6 bases; junction bases not matched to a gene: 5. Per the germline V gene, CDR1 is SGHAT and CDR2 is FQNNGV. Concerning this clone: Its antigen remains unidentified.

Produced via immunoSEQ multiplex PCR; TCRdb's table is partial and in-frame only. The sample yields 45,000 to 60,000 clones, roughly 90% seen once. The TCR sequence derives from an adult with an advanced solid tumor such as melanoma, head and neck, liver or kidney cancer. The sequencing here drew on CD4+ or CD8+ T cells sorted from blood, taken in a trial of the OX40 agonist ivuxolimab. The chain carries TRBV11-2 and TRBJ2-7; TRBD1 agrees at 11 bases. The chain's CDR3 is CASSLVWTGGGEQYF. The CDR3, as DNA: TGTGCCAGCAGCTTAGTGTGGACAGGGGGCGGCGAGCAGTACTTC. Drawing the rest from reference TRBV11-2 and TRBJ2-7, the complete variable domain is EAGVAQSPRYKIIEKRQSVAFWCNPISGHATLYWYQQILGQGPKLLIQFQNNGVVDDSQLPKDRFSAERLKGVDSTLKIQPAKLEDSAVYLCASSLVWTGGGEQYFGPGTRLTVT.